This TCR beta chain was sequenced for a study of blood T cell repertoires in COVID-19 (dated by TCRdb to 2020 to 2021). As for the study more broadly: For ImmuneRACE Cohort 3, a participant was defined as recovered based on two consecutive negative NP/OP PCR tests, clearance by a healthcare professional, or resolution of symptoms. Samples covering the acute and convalescent phases of COVID-19 were provided by collaborators in the United States, Italy and Spain. The material from the prospective study consisted of cDNA or gDNA derived from T cells, B-cell-depleted T cells, or PBMCs. Deeply sampled blood TCRbeta repertoires from subjects exposed to, actively infected with, or recovered from COVID-19 were included in the dataset. A freely available public database, intended as a resource for researchers studying the immune response to SARS-CoV-2, is where the repertoires were released. The samples were drawn from two sources: the first 160 participants of the ongoing ImmuneRACE study, and 1,200 or so subjects contributed by 6 global collaborators. Sample metadata almost always included a de-identified subject ID, COVID-19 status, age in years and sex. Where available, HLA class I and class II types were obtained from metadata supplied by the sample provider rather than from assay-based typing.

TCRbeta CDR3 regions were amplified from genomic DNA using the immunoSEQ Assay, a bias-controlled multiplex PCR. On the study's bioinformatics: The number of nucleated cells in each sample was estimated from the amplification of reference gene primers within the assay. To quantify the absolute abundance of each unique TCRbeta CDR3 rearrangement, sequence reads were collapsed and filtered. Productive Simpson clonality was computed per sample as the square root of Simpson's diversity index over productive rearrangements. The table was pulled from immuneACCESS by TCRdb, which kept in-frame rearrangements only. Such tables lose some clones; where checked, under half of the loss comes from unresolved V genes, and the rest has no known cause. For V, J and clone size, that table is used; D and trimming come from the DNA. The sample has 350,000 to 450,000 clones on record, 80% to 90% of them singletons. The ten largest clones take up roughly 1.9% of the sample.

On this clone: This receptor's antigen is unknown. No much larger clonotype is one base removed from it; base qualities were not supplied.

Looking up the germline V gene yields CDR1 SGHRS and CDR2 YFSETQ. The CDR3 contains 18 residues, cysteine and phenylalanine counted. Only CDR3 DNA is held: 54 bases, read in frame from base 1. V is pruned by 0 bases and J by 0 bases, leaving 6 bases of the junction without a gene match. In the prospective study, participants were about 18 to 89 years old, resided in about two dozen geographic areas of the United States, and were enrolled through a virtual design. In the prospective study, participants were assigned to cohorts based on the clinical history participants reported in a screening survey and a study questionnaire. Each participant in the prospective study had whole blood, serum and a nasopharyngeal or oropharyngeal swab collected by mobile phlebotomists. Participants in the prospective study had the option to provide additional blood draws and questionnaires over a roughly 2-month period. Blood samples from the prospective study were shipped frozen or at room temperature prior to DNA extraction.

The research as a whole found: The amount of clinical and demographic metadata varied by source and participant and was provided uncurated.

Specimen: PBMCs or T cells enriched from blood (not recorded which). This receptor was taken from a man aged 35 to 55 in a cohort exposed to, infected with or recovered from COVID-19 (not recorded which). Recombination joined TRBV5-1 with TRBJ2-4, with TRBD2 matching 10 junction bases. The CDR3 here reads CASSLVASGSGAKNIQYF. The DNA reads TGCGCCAGCAGCTTGGTTGCTAGCGGGAGTGGAGCCAAAAACATTCAGTACTTC.